The T cell receptor beta chain under discussion was sequenced for a study of blood T cell repertoires in COVID-19. The CDR3 runs to 14 residues. CDR1 is WSHSY, CDR2 SAAADI, per germline. As for this clone: The junction shows a germline mismatch at one end, possibly a read error.

Under the authors' procedure: Estimation of nucleated cell counts was performed using reference gene primer amplification. Assay used: immunoSEQ multiplex PCR; TCRdb lists only in-frame clones, some missing. V, J and clone size reflect that table, while D and trimming were determined from the DNA. The data contain over 85,000 clones, around nine tenths of them seen just once; the ten biggest clones take up around a sixth. This TCR derives from a woman older than 75 with acute or convalescent COVID-19. The chain combines TRBV10-2 with TRBJ2-4, with 7 positions matching TRBD1. Sequenced input: peripheral blood. Written as DNA, the CDR3 is TGCGCCAGCAGTCGACAGGGTTGGGAAAACATTCAGTACTTT. This codes for CASSRQGWENIQYF.